Each of the 8 T cell receptor beta chains below was sequenced from the same sample in a study of cytomegalovirus exposure and HLA in healthy donors. Repertoires were generated with immunoSEQ multiplex PCR, while TCRdb's copy carries only in-frame clones and drops some. The table records roughly 70,000 clones, roughly 90% of them present only once. The sequenced sample was PBMCs. These receptors came from a young woman in good health and CMV-seropositive.

V gene TRBV7-9 combines with J gene TRBJ2-1, with 8 bases matching TRBD1. Trimming took 5 bases from V and 5 from J; bases not matched to a gene: 8. In germline, CDR1 is SEHNR, CDR2 FQNEAQ (reference sequence). This CDR3 region has 15 residues. The CDR3 DNA follows: TGTGCCAGCAGCGGTACGGGACAGGTTAACAATGAGCAGTTCTTC. Its protein is CASSGTGQVNNEQFF.

In its sample, this clone was seen a few times. For the CDR3, the DNA is TGTGCCAGCAGCTCACGTGTGAGGAATGAGCAGTTCTTC. Amino acid sequence: CASSSRVRNEQFF. The rearrangement joins TRBV7-8 to TRBJ2-1; D call uncertain. V was trimmed by 4 bases and J by 7 bases, leaving 11 bases between them. The CDR3 runs to 13 residues. Germline lookup yields CDR1 SGHVS and CDR2 FQNEAQ.

This clone was counted a single time. The rearrangement joins TRBV11-2 to TRBJ2-3; tentatively, D is TRBD2 (6 bases). Trimming pared 1 base from V and 0 bases from J, leaving 11 bases between. Germline V gene sequence: CDR1 SGHAT, CDR2 FQNNGV. The CDR3 sequence is 16 residues long. The CDR3 nucleotides read TGTGCCAGCAGCTTAGGACCGGGAGCTAGCACAGATACGCAGTATTTT. It codes for CASSLGPGASTDTQYF.

The chain uses TRBV9 and TRBJ2-7; possible D gene TRBD1, 5 bases. The ends were cut back, 4 bases at V and 2 bases at J, with 19 bases in the middle. The CDR3 sequence is 16 residues long. Germline values: CDR1 SGDLS, CDR2 YYNGEE. The CDR3 region has the DNA TGTGCCAGCAGCCCCTTCGACAGCCACGGACCCTACGAGCAGTACTTC. Amino acids: CASSPFDSHGPYEQYF.

This clone was seen only once. The CDR3 DNA reads as TGTGTTATGCAGGGGGACTCGAACACCGGGGAGCTGTTTTTT. This codes for CVMQGDSNTGELFF. The rearrangement joins TRBV7-9 to TRBJ2-2; the D gene is possibly TRBD1 (7 bases). Germline V gene data show CDR1 as SEHNR and CDR2 as FQNEAQ (reference sequence). This CDR3 has 14 residues.

This clone has only one observation. The chain carries TRBV18 and TRBJ1-1; unclear D gene. V was pared by 0 bases and J by 6 bases, with 14 bases between. This CDR3 has 15 residues. Germline loops: CDR1 KGHSH, CDR2 LQKENI. Here the CDR3 DNA reads TGTGCCAGCTCACCACCAACTTCAAGCATCCCTGAAGCTTTCTTT. This encodes CASSPPTSSIPEAFF.

This clone has only one observation. The chain carries TRBV18 and TRBJ2-1; no clear D gene. CDR1 and CDR2 from the germline V gene are KGHSH and LQKENI. V was clipped by 3 bases and J by 7 bases, with 13 bases between them. This CDR3 contains 14 residues. As DNA, the CDR3 is TGTGCCAGCTCACCTCGTCGAGCCCGGAATGAGCAGTTCTTC. This translates into CASSPRRARNEQFF.

The rearrangement joins TRBV9 to TRBJ2-7, with D possibly matching TRBD1 (6 bases). Germline V CDR1 and CDR2: SGDLS, YYNGEE. The CDR3 is 15 residues long. The V end lost 5 bases, the J end lost 0 bases, and 15 bases lay between the germline ends. The CDR3 sequence: CASSGPGHLSYEQYF. CDR3 nucleotide sequence: TGTGCCAGCAGTGGACCGGGACACCTCTCCTACGAGCAGTACTTC.